Many counts were recorded for the clone carrying this T cell receptor beta chain. Its target is not known. The CDR3 extends 3 residues past the end of the read, so its final part is completed from the germline J gene. The J segment lost 4 bases and the V segment lost 2 bases, leaving 8 bases of the junction unmatched. This CDR3 is 14 amino acids long. The germline CDR1 and CDR2 sequences are SQVTM and ANQGSEA. The sample comes from a study of T cell clonality in common variable immunodeficiency. Points from the study as a whole: In common variable immunodeficiency, TCR beta chains reportedly carried fewer deletions and N-nucleotide insertions. CVID subjects shared fewer TCRbeta clones than healthy controls did. CVID subjects had higher TCRbeta clonality than healthy controls, most marked in about a third.

Equal genomic DNA amounts from CVID and control samples were sequenced. TCRdb keeps only in-frame clones here, not all; method: immunoSEQ multiplex PCR. The counts give some 64,000 clones, none of them seen only once; about 1.7% is held by the top ten. The rearrangement uses TRBV29-1 and TRBJ2-7, with TRBD2 matching over 7 bases. The receptor's source is a person aged 18 to 69 in good health. The sample taken for sequencing was peripheral blood mononuclear cells. The covered CDR3 bases are TGCAGCGTTGAAATAGGGACTACCGCTTACGAG. It specifies CSVEIGTTAYE. The CDR3 reads in full as CSVEIGTTAYEQYF.